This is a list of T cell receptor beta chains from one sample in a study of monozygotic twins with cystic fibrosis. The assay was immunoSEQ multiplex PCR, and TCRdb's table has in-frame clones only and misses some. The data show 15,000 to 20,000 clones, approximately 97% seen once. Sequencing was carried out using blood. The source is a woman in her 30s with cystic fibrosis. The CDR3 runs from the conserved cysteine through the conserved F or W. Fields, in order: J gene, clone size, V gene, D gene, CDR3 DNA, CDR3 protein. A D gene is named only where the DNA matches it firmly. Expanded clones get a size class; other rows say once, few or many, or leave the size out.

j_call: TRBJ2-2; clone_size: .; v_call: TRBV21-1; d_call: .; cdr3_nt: TGTGCCAGCAGCAAGGAGTTCCCGACTAGCATGCGGGACACCGGGGAGCTGTTTTTT; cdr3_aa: CASSKEFPTSMRDTGELFF
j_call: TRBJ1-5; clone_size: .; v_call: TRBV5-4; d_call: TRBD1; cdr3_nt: TGTGCCAGCAGCCCGGGACAGAGCAATCAGCCCCAGCATTTT; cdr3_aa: CASSPGQSNQPQHF
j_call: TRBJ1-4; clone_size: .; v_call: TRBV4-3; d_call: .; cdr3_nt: TGCGCCAGCAGCCAAGATCGTTGGCAAAGGGAACTGTTTTTT; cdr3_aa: CASSQDRWQRELFF
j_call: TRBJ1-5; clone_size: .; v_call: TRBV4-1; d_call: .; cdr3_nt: TGCGCCAGCAGCCAAGATGGCCATTCTCAGCCCCAGCATTTT; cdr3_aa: CASSQDGHSQPQHF
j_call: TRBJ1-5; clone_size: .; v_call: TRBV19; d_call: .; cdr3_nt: TGTGCCAGTAGCGGGACTCAGGTTCAGCCCCAGCATTTT; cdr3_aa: CASSGTQVQPQHF
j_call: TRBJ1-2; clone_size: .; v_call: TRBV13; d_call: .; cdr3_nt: TGTGCCAGCAGCAAAGACAGGATATATGGCTACACCTTC; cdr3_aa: CASSKDRIYGYTF
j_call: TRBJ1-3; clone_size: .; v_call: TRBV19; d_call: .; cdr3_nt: TGTGCCACAGGGGCCGGAAACACCATATATTTT; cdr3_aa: CATGAGNTIYF
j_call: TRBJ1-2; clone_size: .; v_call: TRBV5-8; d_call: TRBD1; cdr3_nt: TGTGCCAGCAGCCCCCGGGACAGGGTCATTTCTAACTATGGCTACACCTTC; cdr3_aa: CASSPRDRVISNYGYTF
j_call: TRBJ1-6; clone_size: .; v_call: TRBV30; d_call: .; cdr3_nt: TGTGCCTGGAGGTTGGGGAATTCACCCCTCCACTTT; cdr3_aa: CAWRLGNSPLHF
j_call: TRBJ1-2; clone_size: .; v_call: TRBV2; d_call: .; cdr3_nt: TGTGCCAGCAGTCAACAGGGTTGGAGCTATGGCTACACCTTC; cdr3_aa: CASSQQGWSYGYTF
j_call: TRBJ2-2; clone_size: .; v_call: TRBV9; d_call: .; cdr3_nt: TGTGCCAGCAGCCTTCGGCCCACCGGGGAGCTGTTTTTT; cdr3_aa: CASSLRPTGELFF
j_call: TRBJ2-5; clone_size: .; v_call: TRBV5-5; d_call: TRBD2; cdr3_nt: TGTGCCAGCAGACACATCGGGGGGGAGAATCAAGAGACCCAGTACTTC; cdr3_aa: CASRHIGGENQETQYF
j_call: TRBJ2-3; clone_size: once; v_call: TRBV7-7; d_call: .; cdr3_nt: TGTGCCAGCAGTTCTGACTACTGGGATACGCAGTATTTT; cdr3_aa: CASSSDYWDTQYF
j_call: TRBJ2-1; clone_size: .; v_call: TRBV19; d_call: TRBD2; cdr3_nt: TGTGCCAGTAGTATCGGGACTAGCGGAATCCATGAGCAGTTCTTC; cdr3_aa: CASSIGTSGIHEQFF
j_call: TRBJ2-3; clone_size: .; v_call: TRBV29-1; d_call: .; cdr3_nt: TGCAGCGTTGAACCACAGACCTCTAGCACAGATACGCAGTATTTT; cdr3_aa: CSVEPQTSSTDTQYF
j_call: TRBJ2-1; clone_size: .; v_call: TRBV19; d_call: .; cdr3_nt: TGTGCCAGTAGTATTCAATGGGTTAGACAGGACAATGAGCAGTTCTTC; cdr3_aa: CASSIQWVRQDNEQFF
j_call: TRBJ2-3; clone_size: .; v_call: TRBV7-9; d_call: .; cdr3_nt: TGTGCCAGCAGCTCTAGCGGCACAGATACGCAGTATTTT; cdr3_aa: CASSSSGTDTQYF
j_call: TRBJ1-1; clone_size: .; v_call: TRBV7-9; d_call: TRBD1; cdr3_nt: TGTGCCAGCAGCTTAGGGGGACAGGGGTTCTCTGCTGAAGCTTTCTTT; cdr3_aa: CASSLGGQGFSAEAFF
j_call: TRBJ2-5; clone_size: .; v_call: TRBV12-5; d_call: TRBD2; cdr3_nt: TGTGCTAGTGGTTCCAGCGGGGGGGCAGAGACCCAGTACTTC; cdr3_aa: CASGSSGGAETQYF
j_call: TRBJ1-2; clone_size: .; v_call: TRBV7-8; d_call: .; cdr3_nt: TGTGCCAGCAGCCCCCGGGCGGCGAGGCGCTATGGCTACACCTTC; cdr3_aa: CASSPRAARRYGYTF
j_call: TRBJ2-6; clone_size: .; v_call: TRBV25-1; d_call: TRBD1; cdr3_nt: TGTGCCAGCAGTGAGCAGGGGGCTGGGGCCAACGTCCTGACTTTC; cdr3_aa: CASSEQGAGANVLTF
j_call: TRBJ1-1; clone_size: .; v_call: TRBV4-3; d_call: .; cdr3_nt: TGCGCCAGCAGCCAAGTTCCAGGGATGAGCACTGAAGCTTTCTTT; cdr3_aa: CASSQVPGMSTEAFF
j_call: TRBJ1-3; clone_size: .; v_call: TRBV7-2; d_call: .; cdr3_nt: TGTGCCAGCAGCTCTTATTCCCTTTCTGGAAACACCATATATTTT; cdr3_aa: CASSSYSLSGNTIYF
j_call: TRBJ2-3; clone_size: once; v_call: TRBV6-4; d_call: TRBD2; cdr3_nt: TGTGCCAGCAGTGAGGGACTAGCCGACACAGATACGCAGTATTTT; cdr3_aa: CASSEGLADTDTQYF
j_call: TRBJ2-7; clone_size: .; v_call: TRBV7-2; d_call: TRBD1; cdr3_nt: TGTGCCAGCAGCTCGACACAGGGGTACGAGCAGTACTTC; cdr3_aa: CASSSTQGYEQYF
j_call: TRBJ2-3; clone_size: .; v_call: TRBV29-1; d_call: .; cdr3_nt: TGCAGCGCTGGCGGAGATACGCAGTATTTT; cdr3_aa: CSAGGDTQYF
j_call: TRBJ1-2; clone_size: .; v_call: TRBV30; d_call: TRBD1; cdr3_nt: TGTGCCTGGGGAGGGTATAGGGACAGGGGGAAACTAGGGTATGGCTACACCTTC; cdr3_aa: CAWGGYRDRGKLGYGYTF
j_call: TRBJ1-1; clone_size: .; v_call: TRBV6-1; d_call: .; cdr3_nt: TGTGCCAGCAGTGGAATCGGGGGACGCCCGCGGACTGAAGCTTTCTTT; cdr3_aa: CASSGIGGRPRTEAFF
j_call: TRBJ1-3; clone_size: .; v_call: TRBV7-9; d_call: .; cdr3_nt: TGTGCCAGCAGCTTAAGGGGCTCTGGAAACACCATATATTTT; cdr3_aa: CASSLRGSGNTIYF
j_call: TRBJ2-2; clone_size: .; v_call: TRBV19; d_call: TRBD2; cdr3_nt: TGTGCCAGTAGTAGGATAGCGGGGGGTTACCTGAACACCGGGGAGCTGTTTTTT; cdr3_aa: CASSRIAGGYLNTGELFF
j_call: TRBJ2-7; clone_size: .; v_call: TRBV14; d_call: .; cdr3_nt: TGTGCCAGCAGCCCCCGTCAATCCTACGAGCAGTACTTC; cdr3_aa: CASSPRQSYEQYF
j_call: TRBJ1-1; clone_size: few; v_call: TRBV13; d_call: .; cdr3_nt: TGTGCCAGCAGCTCCCCGCTCTTCGGGAACACTGAAGCTTTCTTT; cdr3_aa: CASSSPLFGNTEAFF
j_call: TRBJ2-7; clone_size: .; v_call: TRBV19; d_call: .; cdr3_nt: TGTGCCAGTAGTAGTCTAGGGGGGGCCTACGAGCAGTACTTC; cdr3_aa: CASSSLGGAYEQYF
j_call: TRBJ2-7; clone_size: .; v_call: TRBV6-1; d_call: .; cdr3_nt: TGTGCCAGCAGTCTACTATACAGGGGAGGCTACGAGCAGTACTTC; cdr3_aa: CASSLLYRGGYEQYF
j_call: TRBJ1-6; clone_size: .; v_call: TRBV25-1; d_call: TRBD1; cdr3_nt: TGTGCCAGCAGTTCCACAGGGGTCACAAGCTCCTATAATTCACCCCTCCACTTT; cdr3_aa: CASSSTGVTSSYNSPLHF
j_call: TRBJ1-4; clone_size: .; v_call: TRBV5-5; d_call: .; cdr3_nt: TGTGCCAGCAGACCCGGACAGAATGAAAAACTGTTTTTT; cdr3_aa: CASRPGQNEKLFF
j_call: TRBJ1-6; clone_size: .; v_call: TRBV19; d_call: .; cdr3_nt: TGTGCCAGTAGTAGTCGGGCCAGATATAATTCACCCCTCCACTTT; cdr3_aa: CASSSRARYNSPLHF
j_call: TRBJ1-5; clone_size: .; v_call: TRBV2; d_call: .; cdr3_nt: TGTGCCAGCAGTGAGGGTTACAATCAGCCCCAGCATTTT; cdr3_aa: CASSEGYNQPQHF
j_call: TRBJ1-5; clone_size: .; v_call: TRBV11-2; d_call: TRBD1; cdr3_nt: TGTGCCAGCAGCCCAGGACAGGGAGGATATCAGCCCCAGCATTTT; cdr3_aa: CASSPGQGGYQPQHF
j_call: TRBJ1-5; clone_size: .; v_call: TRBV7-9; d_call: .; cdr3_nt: TGTGCCAGCAGCCCCGCTATAGGTTCTGGGGGAAGGAATCAGCCCCAGCATTTT; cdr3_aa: CASSPAIGSGGRNQPQHF
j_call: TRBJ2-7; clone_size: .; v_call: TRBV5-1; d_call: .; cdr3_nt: TGCGCCAGCAGCTTGACCGCAGGGGGGGGCTACGAGCAGTACTTC; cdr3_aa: CASSLTAGGGYEQYF
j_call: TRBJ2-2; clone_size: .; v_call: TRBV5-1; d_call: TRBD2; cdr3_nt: TGCGCCAGCACCACTAACCAACGACTAGCGGGGACCGGGGAGCTGTTTTTT; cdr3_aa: CASTTNQRLAGTGELFF
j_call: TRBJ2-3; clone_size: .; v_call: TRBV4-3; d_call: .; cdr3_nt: TGCGCCAGCAGCCAAGGGGGGTCGAGCACAGATACGCAGTATTTT; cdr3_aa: CASSQGGSSTDTQYF
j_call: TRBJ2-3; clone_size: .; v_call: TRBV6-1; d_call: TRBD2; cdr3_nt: TGTGCCAGCAGTGAAGCAGCGGGGGGCCCAGATACGCAGTATTTT; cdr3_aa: CASSEAAGGPDTQYF
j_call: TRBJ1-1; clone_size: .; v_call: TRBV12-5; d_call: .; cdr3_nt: TGTGCTAGTGCCAGGGGCACTGAAGCTTTCTTT; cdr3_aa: CASARGTEAFF
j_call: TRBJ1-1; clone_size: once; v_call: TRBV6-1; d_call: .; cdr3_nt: TGTGCCACCCCCCTTGGACCTGAAGCTTTCTTT; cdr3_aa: CATPLGPEAFF
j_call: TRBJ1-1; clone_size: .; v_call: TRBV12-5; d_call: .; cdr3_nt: TGTGCTAGCGCCTATGGGGGGAACACTGAAGCTTTCTTT; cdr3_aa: CASAYGGNTEAFF
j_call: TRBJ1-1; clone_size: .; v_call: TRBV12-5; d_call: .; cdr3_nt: TGTGCTAGTGGTTTGACCTCGCGCCGGGGGATTGAAGCTTTCTTT; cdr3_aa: CASGLTSRRGIEAFF
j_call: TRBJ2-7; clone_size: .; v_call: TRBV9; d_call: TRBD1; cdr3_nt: TGTGCCAGCAGCGTAGCCGGGACAGAGGTACACGAGCAGTACTTC; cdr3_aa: CASSVAGTEVHEQYF
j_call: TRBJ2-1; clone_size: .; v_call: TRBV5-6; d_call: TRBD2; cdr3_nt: TGTGCCAGCCGCGAAGGCGGGGGGAACAATGAGCAGTTCTTC; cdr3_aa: CASREGGGNNEQFF
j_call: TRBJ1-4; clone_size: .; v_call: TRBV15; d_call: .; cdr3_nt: TGTGCCACCAGCAGAGATGGGAGTTTGGATGAAAAACTGTTTTTT; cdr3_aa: CATSRDGSLDEKLFF
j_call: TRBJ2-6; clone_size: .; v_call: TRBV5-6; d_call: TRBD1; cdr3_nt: TGTGCCAGCAGGCAAACAGGGGCCATCTCTGGGGCCAACGTCCTGACTTTC; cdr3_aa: CASRQTGAISGANVLTF
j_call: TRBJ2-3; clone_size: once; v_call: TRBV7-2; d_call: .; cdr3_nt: TGTGCCAGCAGCTTGGTCGGAGGGCTTAGCACAGATACGCAGTATTTT; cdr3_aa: CASSLVGGLSTDTQYF
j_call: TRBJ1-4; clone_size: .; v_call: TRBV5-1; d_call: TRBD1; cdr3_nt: TGCGCCAGCAGCCGGACAGGACAGACTGCAACTAATGAAAAACTGTTTTTT; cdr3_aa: CASSRTGQTATNEKLFF
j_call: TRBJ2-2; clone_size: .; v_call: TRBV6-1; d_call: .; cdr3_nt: TGTGCCAGCAGTGACCCCCACAGGGCGGAATACACCGGGGAGCTGTTTTTT; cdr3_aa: CASSDPHRAEYTGELFF
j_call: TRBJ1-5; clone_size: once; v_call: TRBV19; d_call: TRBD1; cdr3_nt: TGTGCCAGTACCCCAGCAAGGGGGCGAAGAGGCAATCAGCCCCAGCATTTT; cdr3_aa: CASTPARGRRGNQPQHF
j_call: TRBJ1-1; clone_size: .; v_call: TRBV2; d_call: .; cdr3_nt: TGTGCCAGCAGTCAGGGCAGAGAAGCTTTCTTT; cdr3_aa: CASSQGREAFF
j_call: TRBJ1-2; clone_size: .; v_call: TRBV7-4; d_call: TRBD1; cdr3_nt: TGTGCCAGCAGCCGGAAGGACAGGGGCCTAGGCTACACCTTC; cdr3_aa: CASSRKDRGLGYTF
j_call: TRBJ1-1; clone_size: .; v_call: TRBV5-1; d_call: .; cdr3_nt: TGCGCCAGCAGCCTCGGGGCCCTCCCTGAAGCTTTCTTT; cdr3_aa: CASSLGALPEAFF
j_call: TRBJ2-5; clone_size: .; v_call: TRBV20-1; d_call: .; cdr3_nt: TGCAGTGCTAGAGAGGAGACCCAGTACTTC; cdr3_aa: CSAREETQYF